This T cell receptor beta chain originates from a study of neurological immune-mediated disorders. Regarding the study as a whole: The absence of any CDR3 amino acid sequence shared by expanded clones across subjects suggests that repertoires were private in all groups.

Germline V CDR1 and CDR2: SGHAT, FQDESV (reference sequence). This CDR3 comprises 13 residues. V was cut by 8 bases and J by 4 bases, with 14 bases left in between. The table lists this clonotype with a few counts. Its antigen is undetermined. 5'RACE generated cDNA with 10-nucleotide random UMIs. TCRdb passed the 5' RACE reads through MiXCR, listing each CDR3 protein once. The table has 70,000 to 75,000 distinct CDR3 sequences, roughly an eighth seen once. Time point specified: longitudinal time-point 1 (baseline). Unsorted libraries were generated from 2 million PBMCs held at -80 degrees C. The source of this sequence is a female donor with HTLV-1-associated myelopathy (HAM/TSP). The sample comprised PBMCs. The rearrangement joins TRBV11-1 to TRBJ1-1; D possibly corresponds to TRBD1 (6 bases). CDR3 sequence: CASRTQGSTEAFF. The CDR3 region has the DNA TGTGCCAGCCGTACCCAGGGGAGCACTGAAGCTTTCTTT.